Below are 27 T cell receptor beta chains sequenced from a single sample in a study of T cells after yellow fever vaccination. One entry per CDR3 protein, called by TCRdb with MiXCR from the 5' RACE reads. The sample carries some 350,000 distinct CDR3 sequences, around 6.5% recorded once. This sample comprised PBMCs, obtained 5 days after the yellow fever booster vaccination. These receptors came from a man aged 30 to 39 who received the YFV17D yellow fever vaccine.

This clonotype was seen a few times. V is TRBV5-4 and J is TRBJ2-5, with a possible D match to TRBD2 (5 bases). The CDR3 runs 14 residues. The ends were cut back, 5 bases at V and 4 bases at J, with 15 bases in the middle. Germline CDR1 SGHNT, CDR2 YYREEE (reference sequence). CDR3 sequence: CASSGGLVTETQYF. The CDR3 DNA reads TGTGCCAGCAGTGGAGGTTTAGTAACAGAGACCCAGTACTTC.

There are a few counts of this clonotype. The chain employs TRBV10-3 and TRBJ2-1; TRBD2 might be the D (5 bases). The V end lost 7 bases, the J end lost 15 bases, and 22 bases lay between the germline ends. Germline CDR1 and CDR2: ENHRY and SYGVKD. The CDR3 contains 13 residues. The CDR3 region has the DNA TGTGCCATCATGGCGGGCGATCCCCCTCTTCGGTTCTTC. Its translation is CAIMAGDPPLRFF.

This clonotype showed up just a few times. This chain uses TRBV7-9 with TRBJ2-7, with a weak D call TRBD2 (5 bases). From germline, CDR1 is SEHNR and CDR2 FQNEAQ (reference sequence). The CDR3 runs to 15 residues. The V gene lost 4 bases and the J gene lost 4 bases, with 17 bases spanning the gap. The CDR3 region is CASSSSSGGLYEQYF. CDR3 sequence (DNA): TGTGCCAGCAGCTCTAGCAGCGGAGGCCTTTACGAGCAGTACTTC. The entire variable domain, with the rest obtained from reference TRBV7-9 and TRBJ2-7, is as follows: DTGVSQNPRHKITKRGQNVTFRCDPISEHNRLYWYRQTLGQGPEFLTYFQNEAQLEKSRLLSDRFSAERPKGSFSTLEIQRTEQGDSAMYLCASSSSSGGLYEQYFGPGTRLTVT.

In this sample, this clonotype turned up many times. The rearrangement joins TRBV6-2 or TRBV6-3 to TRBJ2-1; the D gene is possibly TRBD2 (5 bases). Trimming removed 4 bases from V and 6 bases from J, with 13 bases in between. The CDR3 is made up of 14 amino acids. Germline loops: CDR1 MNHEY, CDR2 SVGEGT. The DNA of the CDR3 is TGTGCCAGCAGTTCTCTAGCCCACATCAATGAGCAGTTCTTC. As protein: CASSSLAHINEQFF.

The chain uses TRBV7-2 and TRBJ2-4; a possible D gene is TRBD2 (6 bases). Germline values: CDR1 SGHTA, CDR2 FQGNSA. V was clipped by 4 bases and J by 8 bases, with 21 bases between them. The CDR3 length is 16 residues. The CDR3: CASSSLGGGLHDIQYF. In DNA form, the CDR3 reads TGTGCCAGCAGCTCTCTAGGAGGAGGGCTCCATGACATTCAGTACTTC.

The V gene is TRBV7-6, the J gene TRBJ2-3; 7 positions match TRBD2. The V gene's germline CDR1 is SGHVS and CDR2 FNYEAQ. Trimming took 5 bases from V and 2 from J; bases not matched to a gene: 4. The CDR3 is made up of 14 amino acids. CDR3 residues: CASSPSGYTDTQYF. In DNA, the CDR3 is TGTGCCAGCAGCCCTAGCGGTTACACAGATACGCAGTATTTT.

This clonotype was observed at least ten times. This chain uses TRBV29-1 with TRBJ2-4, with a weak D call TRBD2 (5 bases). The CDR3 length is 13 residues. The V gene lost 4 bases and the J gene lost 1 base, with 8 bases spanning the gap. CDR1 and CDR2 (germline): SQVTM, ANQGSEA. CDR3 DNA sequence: TGCAGCGTTGCCCCGGGGGCCAAAAACATTCAGTACTTC. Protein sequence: CSVAPGAKNIQYF.

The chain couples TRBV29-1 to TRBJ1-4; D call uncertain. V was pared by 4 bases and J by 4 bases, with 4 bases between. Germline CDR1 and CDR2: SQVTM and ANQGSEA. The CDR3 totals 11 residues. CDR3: CSVVSNEKLFF. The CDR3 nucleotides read TGCAGCGTTGTCAGTAATGAAAAACTGTTTTTT.

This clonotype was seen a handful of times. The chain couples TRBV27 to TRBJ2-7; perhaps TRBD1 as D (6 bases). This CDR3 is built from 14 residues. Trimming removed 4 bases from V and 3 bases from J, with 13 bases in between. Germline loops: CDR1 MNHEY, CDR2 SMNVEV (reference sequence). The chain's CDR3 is CASSSLGQIYEQYF. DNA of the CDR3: TGTGCCAGCAGTTCCCTAGGACAGATCTACGAGCAGTACTTC.

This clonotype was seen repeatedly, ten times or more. CDR3 nucleotides: TGTGCCAGCTCCCTAAGACAGGGAAGGATGAACACTGAAGCTTTCTTT. Its protein is CASSLRQGRMNTEAFF. The chain has TRBV18 and TRBJ1-1; the match to TRBD1 covers 7 bases. The CDR3 sequence is 16 residues long. V lost 6 bases, J lost 0 bases, and 10 bases stayed unmatched. The germline CDR1 and CDR2 sequences are KGHSH and LQKENI.

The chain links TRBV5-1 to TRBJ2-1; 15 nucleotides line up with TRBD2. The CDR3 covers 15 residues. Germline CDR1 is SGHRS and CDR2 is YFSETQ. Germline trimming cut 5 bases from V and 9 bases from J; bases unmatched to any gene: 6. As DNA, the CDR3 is TGCGCCAGCAGAGCTCCGGGACTAGCGGGGGGTGAGCAGTTCTTC. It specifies CASRAPGLAGGEQFF. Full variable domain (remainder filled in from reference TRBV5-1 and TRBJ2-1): KAGVTQTPRYLIKTRGQQVTLSCSPISGHRSVSWYQQTPGQGLQFLFEYFSETQRNKGNFPGRFSGRQFSNSRSEMNVSTLELGDSALYLCASRAPGLAGGEQFFGPGTRLTVL.

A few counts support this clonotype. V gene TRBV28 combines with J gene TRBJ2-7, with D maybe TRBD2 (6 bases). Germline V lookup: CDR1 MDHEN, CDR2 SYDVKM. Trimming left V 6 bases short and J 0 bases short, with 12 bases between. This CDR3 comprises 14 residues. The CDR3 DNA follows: TGTGCCAGCAGGTATAGCGGACCCTCCTACGAGCAGTACTTC. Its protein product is CASRYSGPSYEQYF.

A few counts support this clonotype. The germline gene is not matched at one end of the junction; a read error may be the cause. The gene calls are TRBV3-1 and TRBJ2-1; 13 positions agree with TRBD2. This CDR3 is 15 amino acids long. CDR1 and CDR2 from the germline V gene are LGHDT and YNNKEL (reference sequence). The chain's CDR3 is CASTQGLAGVGEQFF. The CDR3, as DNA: TGTGCCAGCACCCAAGGACTAGCGGGAGTGGGTGAGCAGTTCTTC.

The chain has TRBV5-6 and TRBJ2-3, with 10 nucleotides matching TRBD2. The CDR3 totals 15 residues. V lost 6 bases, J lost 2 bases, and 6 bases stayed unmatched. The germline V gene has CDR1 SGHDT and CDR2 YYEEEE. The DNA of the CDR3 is TGTGCCAGCAAGCCACTAGCGGGGTTCACAGATACGCAGTATTTT. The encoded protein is CASKPLAGFTDTQYF.

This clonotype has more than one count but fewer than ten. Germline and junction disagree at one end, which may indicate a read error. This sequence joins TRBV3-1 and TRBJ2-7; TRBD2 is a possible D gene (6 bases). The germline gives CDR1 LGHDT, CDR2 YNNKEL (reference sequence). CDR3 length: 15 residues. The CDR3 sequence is CACSPALASSYEQYF. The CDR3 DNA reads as TGTGCCTGCAGCCCCGCTCTAGCGAGTTCCTACGAGCAGTACTTC.

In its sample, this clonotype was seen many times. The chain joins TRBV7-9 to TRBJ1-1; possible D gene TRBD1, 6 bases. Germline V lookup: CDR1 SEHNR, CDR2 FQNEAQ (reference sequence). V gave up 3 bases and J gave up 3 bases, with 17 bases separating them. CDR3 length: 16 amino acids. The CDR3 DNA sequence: TGTGCCAGCAGCTTGACACAGGGATTCAAGGACACTGAAGCTTTCTTT. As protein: CASSLTQGFKDTEAFF.

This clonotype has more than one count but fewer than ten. CDR3 DNA sequence: TGCGCCAGCAGCTTGGGGCTAGCGGGAGTGTATGAGCAGTTCTTC. This sequence encodes CASSLGLAGVYEQFF. The chain couples TRBV5-1 to TRBJ2-1; TRBD2 aligns across 10 bases. Trimming cost V 0 bases and J 8 bases; bases outside gene matches: 5. Germline V CDR1 and CDR2: SGHRS, YFSETQ. The length of the CDR3 is 15 residues.

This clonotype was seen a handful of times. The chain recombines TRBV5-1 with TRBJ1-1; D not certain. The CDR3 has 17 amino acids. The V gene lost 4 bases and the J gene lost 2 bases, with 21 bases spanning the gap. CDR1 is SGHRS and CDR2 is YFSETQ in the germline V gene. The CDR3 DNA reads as TGCGCCAGCAGCCCGAGGACGGTACGCGTCCCTAACACTGAAGCTTTCTTT. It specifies CASSPRTVRVPNTEAFF.

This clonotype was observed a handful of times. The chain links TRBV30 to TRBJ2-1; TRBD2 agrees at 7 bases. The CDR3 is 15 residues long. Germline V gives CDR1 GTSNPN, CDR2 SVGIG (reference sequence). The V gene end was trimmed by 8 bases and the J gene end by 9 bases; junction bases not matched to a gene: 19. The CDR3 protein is CAHSPGLPPRVEQFF. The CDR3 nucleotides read TGTGCCCATTCGCCGGGACTACCACCACGCGTTGAGCAGTTCTTC.

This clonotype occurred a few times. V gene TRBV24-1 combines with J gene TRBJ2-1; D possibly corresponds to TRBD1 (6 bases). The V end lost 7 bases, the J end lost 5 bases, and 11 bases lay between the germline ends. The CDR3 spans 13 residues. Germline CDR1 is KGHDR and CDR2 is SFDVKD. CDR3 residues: CATSVQGNNEQFF. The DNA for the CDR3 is TGTGCCACCAGCGTACAGGGAAACAATGAGCAGTTCTTC.

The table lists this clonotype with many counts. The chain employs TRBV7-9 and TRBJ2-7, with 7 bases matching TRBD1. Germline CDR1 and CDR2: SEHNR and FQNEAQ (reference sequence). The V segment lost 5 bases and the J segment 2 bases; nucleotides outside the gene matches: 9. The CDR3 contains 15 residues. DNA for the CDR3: TGTGCCAGCAGCACTCGGGACAGTCTGACCTACGAGCAGTACTTC. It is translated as CASSTRDSLTYEQYF.

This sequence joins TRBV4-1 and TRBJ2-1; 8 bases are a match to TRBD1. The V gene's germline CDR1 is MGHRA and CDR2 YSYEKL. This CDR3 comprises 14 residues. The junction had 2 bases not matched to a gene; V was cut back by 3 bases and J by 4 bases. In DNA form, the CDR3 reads TGCGCCAGCAGCCAGGGACAGGTTTACAATGAGCAGTTCTTC. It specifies CASSQGQVYNEQFF.

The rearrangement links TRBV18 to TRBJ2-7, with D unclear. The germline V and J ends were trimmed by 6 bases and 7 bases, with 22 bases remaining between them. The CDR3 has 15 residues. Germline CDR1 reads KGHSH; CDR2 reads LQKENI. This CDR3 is CASSPSNAPLREQYF. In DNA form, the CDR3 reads TGTGCCAGCTCCCCCAGTAATGCACCCTTAAGGGAGCAGTACTTC.

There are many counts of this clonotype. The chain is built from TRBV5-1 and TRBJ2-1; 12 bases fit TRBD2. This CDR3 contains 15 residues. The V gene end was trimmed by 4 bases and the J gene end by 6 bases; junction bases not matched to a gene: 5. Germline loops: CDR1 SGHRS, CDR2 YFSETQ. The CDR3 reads CASSQSSGRANEQFF. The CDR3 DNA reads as TGCGCCAGCAGCCAGTCTAGCGGGAGGGCCAATGAGCAGTTCTTC.

The CDR3 protein is CASEGQEGTGELFF. The CDR3 DNA is TGTGCCAGCGAAGGACAGGAGGGCACCGGGGAGCTGTTTTTT. The chain combines TRBV7-9 with TRBJ2-2; D is perhaps TRBD1 (7 bases). The CDR3 has 14 residues. The ends were cut back, 8 bases at V and 4 bases at J, with 14 bases in the middle. Germline CDR1 is SEHNR and CDR2 is FQNEAQ (reference sequence).

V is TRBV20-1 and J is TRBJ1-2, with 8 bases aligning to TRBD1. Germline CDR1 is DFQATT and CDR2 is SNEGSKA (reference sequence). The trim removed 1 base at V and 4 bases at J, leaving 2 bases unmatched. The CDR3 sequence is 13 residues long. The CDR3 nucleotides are TGCAGTGCTAGAGGCGACAGGGGCTATGGCTACACCTTC. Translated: CSARGDRGYGYTF.

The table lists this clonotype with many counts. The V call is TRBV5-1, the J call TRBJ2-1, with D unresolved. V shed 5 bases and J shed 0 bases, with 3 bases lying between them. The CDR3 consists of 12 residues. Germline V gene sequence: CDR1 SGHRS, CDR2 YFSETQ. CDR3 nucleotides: TGCGCCAGCAGGGGCTCCTACAATGAGCAGTTCTTC. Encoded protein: CASRGSYNEQFF. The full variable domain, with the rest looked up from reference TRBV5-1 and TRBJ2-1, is KAGVTQTPRYLIKTRGQQVTLSCSPISGHRSVSWYQQTPGQGLQFLFEYFSETQRNKGNFPGRFSGRQFSNSRSEMNVSTLELGDSALYLCASRGSYNEQFFGPGTRLTVL.